This T cell receptor (beta chain) was observed in a study of blood T cell repertoires in COVID-19. Generated by immunoSEQ multiplex PCR, the TCRdb table keeps only in-frame clones and is missing some. This table has about 110,000 clones, 88% appearing once. Germline trimming cut 5 bases from V and 2 bases from J; bases unmatched to any gene: 4. Germline lookup yields CDR1 SGHAT and CDR2 FQDESV (reference sequence). This CDR3 is built from 14 residues. Sequenced: peripheral blood. This clonotype was obtained from a man in his fifties with active or convalescent COVID-19. The genes are TRBV11-1 and TRBJ2-3, with TRBD1 identical over 7 bases. CDR3: CASSRDRNTDTQYF. The CDR3 nucleotides read TGTGCCAGCAGCCGGGACAGAAACACAGATACGCAGTATTTT.